Only a few counts were recorded for the clone carrying this TCR beta chain. Sequenced by immunoSEQ multiplex PCR; TCRdb stores in-frame clones only, minus some. This sample yields 150,000 to 200,000 clones, of which nearly 90% are seen a single time; under 2% belongs to the top ten. CDR1 is LGHNA, CDR2 YSLEER, per germline. The CDR3 totals 17 residues. The ends were cut back, 0 bases at V and 4 bases at J, with 15 bases in the middle. The entry originates in a study of blood T cell repertoires in COVID-19. The V gene is TRBV4-3, the J gene TRBJ2-2, with a tentative D call TRBD1 (5 bases). Sequenced sample: peripheral blood. The sequence was obtained from a young man who had recovered from COVID-19. The DNA for the CDR3 is TGCGCCAGCAGCCAAGATGTTGCAGGGTCGGGCACCGGGGAGCTGTTTTTT. It codes for CASSQDVAGSGTGELFF.